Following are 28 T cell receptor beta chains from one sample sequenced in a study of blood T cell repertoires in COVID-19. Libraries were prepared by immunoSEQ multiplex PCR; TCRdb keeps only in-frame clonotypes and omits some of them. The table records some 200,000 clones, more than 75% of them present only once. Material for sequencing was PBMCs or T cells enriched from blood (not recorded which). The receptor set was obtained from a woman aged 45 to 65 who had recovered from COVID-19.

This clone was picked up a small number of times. DNA for the CDR3: TGTGCCAGCAGCTTAGGAAGGACAGGGACCCAGTACTTC. It translates to CASSLGRTGTQYF. The rearrangement links TRBV7-8 to TRBJ2-5, with 7 bases lining up with TRBD1. Per the germline V gene, CDR1 is SGHVS and CDR2 is FQNEAQ. V lost 1 base and J lost 7; bases outside the gene matches: 3. This CDR3 comprises 13 residues.

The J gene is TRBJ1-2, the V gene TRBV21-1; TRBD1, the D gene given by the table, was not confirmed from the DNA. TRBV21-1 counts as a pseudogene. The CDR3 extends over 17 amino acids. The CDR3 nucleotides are TGTGCCAGTCTAACCCCGGACCCCTCACAGGGATTCAATGGCTACACCTTC. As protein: CASLTPDPSQGFNGYTF.

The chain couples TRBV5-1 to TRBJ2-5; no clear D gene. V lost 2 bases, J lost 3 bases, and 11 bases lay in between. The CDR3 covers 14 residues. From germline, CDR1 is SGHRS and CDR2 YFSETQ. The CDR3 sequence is CASSFSGGEETQYF. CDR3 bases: TGCGCCAGCAGCTTTTCCGGCGGCGAAGAGACCCAGTACTTC.

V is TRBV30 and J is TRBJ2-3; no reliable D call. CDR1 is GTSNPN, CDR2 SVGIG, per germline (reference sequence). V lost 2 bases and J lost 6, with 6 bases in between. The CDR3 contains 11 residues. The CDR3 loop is CAWSQADTQYF. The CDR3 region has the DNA TGTGCCTGGAGTCAGGCGGATACGCAGTATTTT. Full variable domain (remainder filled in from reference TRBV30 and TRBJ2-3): SQTIHQWPATLVQPVGSPLSLECTVEGTSNPNLYWYRQAAGRGLQLLFYSVGIGQISSEVPQNLSASRPQDRQFILSSKKLLLSDSGFYLCAWSQADTQYFGPGTRLTVL.

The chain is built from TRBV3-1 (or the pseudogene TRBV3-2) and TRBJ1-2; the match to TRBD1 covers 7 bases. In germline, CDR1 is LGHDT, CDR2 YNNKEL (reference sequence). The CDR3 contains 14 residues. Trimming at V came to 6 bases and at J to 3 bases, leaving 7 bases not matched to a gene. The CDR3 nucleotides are TGTGCCAGCAGACCGACAGGGACCCACTATGGCTACACCTTC. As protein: CASRPTGTHYGYTF.

The CDR3 protein is CASSFDRGADTYNSPLHF. Written as DNA, the CDR3 is TGTGCCAGCAGTTTTGACCGGGGAGCTGATACCTATAATTCACCCCTCCACTTT. V usage is TRBV27 and J usage is TRBJ1-6; D gene ambiguous. This CDR3 has 18 residues. V was trimmed by 3 bases and J by 2 bases, leaving 17 bases between them. The germline CDR1 and CDR2 sequences are MNHEY and SMNVEV (reference sequence).

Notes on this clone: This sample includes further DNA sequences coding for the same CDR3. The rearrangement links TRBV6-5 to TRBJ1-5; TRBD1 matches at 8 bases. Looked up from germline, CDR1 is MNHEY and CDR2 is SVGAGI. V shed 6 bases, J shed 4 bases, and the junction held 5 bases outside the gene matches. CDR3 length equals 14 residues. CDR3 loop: CASRRTGRNQPQHF. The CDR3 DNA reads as TGTGCCAGCAGGAGGACAGGGCGTAATCAGCCCCAGCATTTT.

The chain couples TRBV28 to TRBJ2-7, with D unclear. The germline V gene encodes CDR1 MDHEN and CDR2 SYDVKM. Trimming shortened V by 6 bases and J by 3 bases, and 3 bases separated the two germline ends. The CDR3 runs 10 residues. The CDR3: CASSGYEQYF. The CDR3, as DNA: TGTGCCAGCAGCGGCTACGAGCAGTACTTC.

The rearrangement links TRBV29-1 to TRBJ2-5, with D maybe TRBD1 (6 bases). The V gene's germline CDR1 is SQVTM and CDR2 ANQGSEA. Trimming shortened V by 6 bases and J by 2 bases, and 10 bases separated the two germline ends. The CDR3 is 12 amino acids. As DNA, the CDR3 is TGCAGCGTGACACAGGGTCAAGAGACCCAGTACTTC. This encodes CSVTQGQETQYF.

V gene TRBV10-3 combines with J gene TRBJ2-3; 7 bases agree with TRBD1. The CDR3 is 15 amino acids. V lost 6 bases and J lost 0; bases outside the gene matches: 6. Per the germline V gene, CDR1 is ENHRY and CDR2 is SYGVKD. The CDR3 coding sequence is TGTGCCATCAGCCCCGACAGGGCCAGCACAGATACGCAGTATTTT. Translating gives CAISPDRASTDTQYF.

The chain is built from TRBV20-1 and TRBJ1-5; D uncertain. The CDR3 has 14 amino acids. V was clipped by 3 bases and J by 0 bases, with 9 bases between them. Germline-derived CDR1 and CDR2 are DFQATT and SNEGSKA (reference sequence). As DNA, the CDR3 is TGCAGTGCTAGTAGCCAAAATAGCAATCAGCCCCAGCATTTT. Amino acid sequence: CSASSQNSNQPQHF.

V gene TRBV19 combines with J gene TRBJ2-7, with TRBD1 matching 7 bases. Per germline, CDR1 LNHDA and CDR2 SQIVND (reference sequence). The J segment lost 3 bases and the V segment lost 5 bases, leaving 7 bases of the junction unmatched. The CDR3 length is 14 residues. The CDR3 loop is CASSVTGTYYEQYF. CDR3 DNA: TGTGCCAGTAGTGTGACAGGGACCTACTACGAGCAGTACTTC.

The CDR3 loop is CSPLAGLGYNEQFF. CDR3 DNA sequence: TGCAGCCCCTTAGCGGGGCTGGGCTACAATGAGCAGTTCTTC. This sequence joins TRBV29-1 and TRBJ2-1, with TRBD2 matching 8 bases. V trimming: 8 bases; J trimming: 3 bases; junction bases outside the gene matches: 9. Germline-derived CDR1 and CDR2 are SQVTM and ANQGSEA. The CDR3 is made up of 14 amino acids.

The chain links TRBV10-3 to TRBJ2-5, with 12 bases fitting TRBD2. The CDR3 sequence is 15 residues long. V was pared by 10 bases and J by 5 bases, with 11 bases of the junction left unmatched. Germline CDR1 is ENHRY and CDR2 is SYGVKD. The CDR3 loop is CATQTSGSSTETQYF. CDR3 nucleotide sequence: TGTGCCACTCAGACTAGCGGGAGCTCCACTGAGACCCAGTACTTC.

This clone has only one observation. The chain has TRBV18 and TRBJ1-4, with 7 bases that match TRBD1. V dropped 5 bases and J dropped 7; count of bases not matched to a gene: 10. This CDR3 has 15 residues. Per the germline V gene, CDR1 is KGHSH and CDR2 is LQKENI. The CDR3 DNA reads TGTGCCAGCTCAAACAACCAGGGGGTCGGTGAAAAACTGTTTTTT. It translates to CASSNNQGVGEKLFF.

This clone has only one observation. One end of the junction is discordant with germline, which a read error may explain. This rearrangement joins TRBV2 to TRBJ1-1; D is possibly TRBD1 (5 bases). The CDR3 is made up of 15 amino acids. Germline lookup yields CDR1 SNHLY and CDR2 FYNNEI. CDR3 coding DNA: TGTGCCAGCAGCGACGTAATGGGCCAGGACACTAAAGCTTTCTTT. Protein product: CASSDVMGQDTKAFF.

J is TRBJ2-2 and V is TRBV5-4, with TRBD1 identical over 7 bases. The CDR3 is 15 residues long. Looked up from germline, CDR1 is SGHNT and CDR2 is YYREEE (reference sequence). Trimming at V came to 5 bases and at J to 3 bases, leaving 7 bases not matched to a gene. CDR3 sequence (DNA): TGTGCCAGCAGTTTACAGGGGAGAGACACCGGGGAGCTGTTTTTT. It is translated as CASSLQGRDTGELFF.

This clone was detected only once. CDR3 region: CASSSQGYPNNEQFF. The CDR3 nucleotides are TGTGCCAGCAGCTCACAGGGATATCCCAACAATGAGCAGTTCTTC. This chain links TRBV11-1 with TRBJ2-1; possibly TRBD1 for D (6 bases). The length of the CDR3 is 15 residues. Trimming shortened V by 4 bases and J by 5 bases, and 15 bases separated the two germline ends. Germline V CDR1 and CDR2: SGHAT, FQDESV (reference sequence).

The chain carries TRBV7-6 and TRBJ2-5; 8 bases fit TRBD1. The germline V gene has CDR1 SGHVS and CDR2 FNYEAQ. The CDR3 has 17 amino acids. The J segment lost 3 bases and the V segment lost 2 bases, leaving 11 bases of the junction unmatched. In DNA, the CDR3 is TGTGCCAGCAGCTTACTCCGACAGGGGCGACTGGAAGAGACCCAGTACTTC. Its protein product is CASSLLRQGRLEETQYF.

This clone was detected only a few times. CDR3 residues: CASSLRLAGDQQYF. CDR3 DNA sequence: TGTGCCAGCAGCTTGAGATTAGCGGGAGATCAGCAGTACTTC. This chain joins TRBV5-4 and TRBJ2-7; 9 bases agree with TRBD2. Unmatched junction bases numbered 7, after V lost 1 base and J lost 8 bases. The CDR3 spans 14 residues. Germline CDR1 is SGHNT and CDR2 is YYREEE (reference sequence).

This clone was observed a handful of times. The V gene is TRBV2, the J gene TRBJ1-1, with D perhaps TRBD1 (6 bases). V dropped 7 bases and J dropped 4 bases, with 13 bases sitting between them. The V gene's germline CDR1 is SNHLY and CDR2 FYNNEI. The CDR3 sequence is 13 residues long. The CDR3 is CASTAGVVTEAFF. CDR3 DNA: TGTGCCAGCACGGCAGGGGTCGTCACTGAAGCTTTCTTT.

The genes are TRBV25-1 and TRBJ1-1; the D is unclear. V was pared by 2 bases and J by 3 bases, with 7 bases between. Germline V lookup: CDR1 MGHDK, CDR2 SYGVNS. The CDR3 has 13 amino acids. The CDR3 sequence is CASSEVRDTEAFF. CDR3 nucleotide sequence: TGTGCCAGCAGTGAAGTGAGGGACACTGAAGCTTTCTTT.

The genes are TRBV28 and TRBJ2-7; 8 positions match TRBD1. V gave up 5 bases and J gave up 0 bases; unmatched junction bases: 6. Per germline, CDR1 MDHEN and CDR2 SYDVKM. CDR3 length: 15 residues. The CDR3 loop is CASSGWTGSSYEQYF. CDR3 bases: TGTGCCAGCAGTGGCTGGACAGGGAGCTCCTACGAGCAGTACTTC.

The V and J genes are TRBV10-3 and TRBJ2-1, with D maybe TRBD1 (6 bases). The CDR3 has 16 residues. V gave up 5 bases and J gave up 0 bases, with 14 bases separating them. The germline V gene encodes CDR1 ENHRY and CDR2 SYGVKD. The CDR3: CAISRQATSSYNEQFF. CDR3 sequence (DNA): TGTGCCATCAGTCGACAGGCTACGAGCTCCTACAATGAGCAGTTCTTC.

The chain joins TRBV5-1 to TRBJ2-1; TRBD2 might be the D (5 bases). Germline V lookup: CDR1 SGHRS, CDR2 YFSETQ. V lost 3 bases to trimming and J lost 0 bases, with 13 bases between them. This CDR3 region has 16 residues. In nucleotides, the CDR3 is TGCGCCAGCAGCTCCGGGCCGGGGTCCTCCTACAATGAGCAGTTCTTC. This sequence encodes CASSSGPGSSYNEQFF.

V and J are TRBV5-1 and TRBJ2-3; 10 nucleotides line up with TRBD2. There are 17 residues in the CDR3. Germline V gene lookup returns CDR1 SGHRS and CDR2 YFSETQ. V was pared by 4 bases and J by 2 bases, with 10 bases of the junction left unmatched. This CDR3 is CASSPRASGGVTDTQYF. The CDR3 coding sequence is TGCGCCAGCAGCCCAAGGGCTAGCGGGGGAGTCACAGATACGCAGTATTTT.

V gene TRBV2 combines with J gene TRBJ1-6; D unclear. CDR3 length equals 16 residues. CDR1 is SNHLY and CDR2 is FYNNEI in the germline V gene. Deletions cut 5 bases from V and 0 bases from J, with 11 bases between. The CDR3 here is CASSPRESSYNSPLHF. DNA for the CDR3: TGTGCCAGCAGTCCCCGGGAGAGCTCCTATAATTCACCCCTCCACTTT.

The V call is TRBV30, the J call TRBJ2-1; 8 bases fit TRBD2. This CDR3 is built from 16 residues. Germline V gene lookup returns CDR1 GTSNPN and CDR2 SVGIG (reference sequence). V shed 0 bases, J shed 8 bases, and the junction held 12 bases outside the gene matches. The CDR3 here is CAWSVLPAGVVHEQFF. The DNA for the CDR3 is TGTGCCTGGAGTGTACTCCCAGCGGGAGTAGTCCATGAGCAGTTCTTC.